This T cell receptor (beta chain) is from a study of cytomegalovirus exposure and HLA in healthy donors. Study observations and caveats: Subsequent analysis revealed that first-cohort TCR clusters tended to co-occur in the 130 or so validation repertoires. Reported results showed that the classifier diagnosed cytomegalovirus status with high specificity and sensitivity. It was confirmed in vitro that three of the CMV-associated chains were specific for CMV antigens.

Profiling relied on immunoSEQ multiplex PCR, and the TCRdb table lists in-frame clones only, not all of them. The top ten hold over 0.95% of the sample, which has under 350,000 clones, roughly 85% seen once. A remark on this clone: Its antigen is unidentified.

The source of this sequence is a woman aged 18-29 years in good health and CMV-seronegative. The sample comprised PBMCs.

The CDR3 protein is CASTVFYGYTF. For the CDR3, the DNA is TGTGCCAGCACCGTTTTCTATGGCTACACCTTC. This sequence joins TRBV6-1 and TRBJ1-2; D gene ambiguous. This CDR3 is built from 11 residues. Germline V lookup: CDR1 MNHNS, CDR2 SASEGT. V lost 7 bases, J lost 4 bases, and 7 bases lay in between.